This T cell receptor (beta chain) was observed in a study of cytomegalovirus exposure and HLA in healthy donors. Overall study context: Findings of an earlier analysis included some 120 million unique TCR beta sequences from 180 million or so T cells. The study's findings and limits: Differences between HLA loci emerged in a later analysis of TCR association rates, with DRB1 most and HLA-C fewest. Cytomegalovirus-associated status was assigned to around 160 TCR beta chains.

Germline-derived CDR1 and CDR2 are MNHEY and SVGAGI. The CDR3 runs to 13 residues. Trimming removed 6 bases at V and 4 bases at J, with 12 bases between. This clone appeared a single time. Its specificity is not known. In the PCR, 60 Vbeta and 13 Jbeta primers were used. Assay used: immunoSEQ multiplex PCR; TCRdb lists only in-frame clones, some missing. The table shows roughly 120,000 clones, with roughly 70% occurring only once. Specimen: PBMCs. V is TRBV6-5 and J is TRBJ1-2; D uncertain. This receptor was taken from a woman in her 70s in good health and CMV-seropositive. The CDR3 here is CASSPGYFYGYTF. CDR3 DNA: TGTGCCAGCAGCCCCGGGTATTTCTATGGCTACACCTTC.